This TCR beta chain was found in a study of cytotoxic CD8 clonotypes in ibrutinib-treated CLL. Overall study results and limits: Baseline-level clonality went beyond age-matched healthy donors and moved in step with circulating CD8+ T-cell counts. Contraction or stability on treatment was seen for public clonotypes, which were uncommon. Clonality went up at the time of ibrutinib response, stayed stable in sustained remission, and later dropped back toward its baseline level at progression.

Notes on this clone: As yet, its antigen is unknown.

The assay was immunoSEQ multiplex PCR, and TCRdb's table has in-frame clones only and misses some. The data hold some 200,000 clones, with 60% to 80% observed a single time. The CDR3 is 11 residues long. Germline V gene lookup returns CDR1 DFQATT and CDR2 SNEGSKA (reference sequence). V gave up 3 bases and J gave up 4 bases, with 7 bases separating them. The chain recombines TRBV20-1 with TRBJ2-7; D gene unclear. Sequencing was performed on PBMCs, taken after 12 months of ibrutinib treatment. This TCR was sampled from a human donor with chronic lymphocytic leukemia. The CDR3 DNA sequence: TGCAGTGCTAGCGTACAATACGAGCAGTACTTC. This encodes CSASVQYEQYF.